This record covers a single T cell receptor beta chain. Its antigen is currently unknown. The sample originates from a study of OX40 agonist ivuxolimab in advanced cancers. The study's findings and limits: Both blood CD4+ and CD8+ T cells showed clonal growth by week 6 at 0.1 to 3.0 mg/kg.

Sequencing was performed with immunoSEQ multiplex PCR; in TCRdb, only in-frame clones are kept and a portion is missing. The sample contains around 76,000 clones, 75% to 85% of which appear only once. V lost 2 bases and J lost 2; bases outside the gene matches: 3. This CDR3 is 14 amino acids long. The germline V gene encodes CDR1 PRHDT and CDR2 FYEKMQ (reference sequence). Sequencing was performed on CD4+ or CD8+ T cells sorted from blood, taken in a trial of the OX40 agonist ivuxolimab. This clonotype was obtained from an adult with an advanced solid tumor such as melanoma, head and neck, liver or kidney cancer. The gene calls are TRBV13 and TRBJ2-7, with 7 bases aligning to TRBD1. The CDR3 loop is CASSLSQGTYEQYF. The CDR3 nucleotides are TGTGCCAGCAGCTTATCACAGGGGACCTACGAGCAGTACTTC.